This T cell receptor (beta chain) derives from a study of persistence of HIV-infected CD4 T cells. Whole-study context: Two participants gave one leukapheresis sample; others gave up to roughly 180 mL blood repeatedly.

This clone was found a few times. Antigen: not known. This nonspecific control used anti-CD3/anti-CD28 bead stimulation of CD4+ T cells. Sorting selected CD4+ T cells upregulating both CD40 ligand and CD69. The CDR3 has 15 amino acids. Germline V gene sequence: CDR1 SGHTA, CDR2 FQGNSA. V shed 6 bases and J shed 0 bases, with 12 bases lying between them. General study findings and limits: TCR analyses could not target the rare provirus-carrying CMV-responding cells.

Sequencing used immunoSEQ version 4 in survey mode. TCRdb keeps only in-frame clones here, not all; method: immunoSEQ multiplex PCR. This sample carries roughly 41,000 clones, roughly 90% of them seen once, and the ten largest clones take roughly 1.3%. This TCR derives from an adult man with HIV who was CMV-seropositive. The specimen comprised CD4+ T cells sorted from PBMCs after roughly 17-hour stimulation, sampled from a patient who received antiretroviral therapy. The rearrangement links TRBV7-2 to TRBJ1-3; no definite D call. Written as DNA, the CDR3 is TGTGCCAGCAGTCCCGACGGAAGCTCTGGAAACACCATATATTTT. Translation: CASSPDGSSGNTIYF.